This T cell receptor (beta chain) was obtained from a study of blood T cells in healthy people across ages. Study-level information: Template-switching capture recovered about one barcoded beta molecule per two T cells. Broader study findings: Considered underestimates were the diversity estimates obtained from one million T cells.

The CDR3 loop spans 15 amino acids. J lost 1 base, V lost 0 bases, and 3 bases had no gene match. Germline CDR1 and CDR2: SQVTM and ANQGSEA. The use of a sample-barcoded 5' primer and a J-beta primer mix characterized a second PCR of roughly 7 to 11 cycles. TCRdb reprocessed the 5' RACE reads with MiXCR, giving one entry per CDR3 protein. The sample lists some 1.4 million distinct CDR3 sequences, approximately 38% occurring once. With respect to this clonotype: The antigen remains undetermined.

Sequenced input: blood. The chain has TRBV29-1 and TRBJ1-1; 9 positions match TRBD1. The sequence derives from a young woman in good health. For the CDR3, the DNA is TGCAGCGTTGAAGATTTGGGACAGGGGAACACTGAAGCTTTCTTT. Translating gives CSVEDLGQGNTEAFF.